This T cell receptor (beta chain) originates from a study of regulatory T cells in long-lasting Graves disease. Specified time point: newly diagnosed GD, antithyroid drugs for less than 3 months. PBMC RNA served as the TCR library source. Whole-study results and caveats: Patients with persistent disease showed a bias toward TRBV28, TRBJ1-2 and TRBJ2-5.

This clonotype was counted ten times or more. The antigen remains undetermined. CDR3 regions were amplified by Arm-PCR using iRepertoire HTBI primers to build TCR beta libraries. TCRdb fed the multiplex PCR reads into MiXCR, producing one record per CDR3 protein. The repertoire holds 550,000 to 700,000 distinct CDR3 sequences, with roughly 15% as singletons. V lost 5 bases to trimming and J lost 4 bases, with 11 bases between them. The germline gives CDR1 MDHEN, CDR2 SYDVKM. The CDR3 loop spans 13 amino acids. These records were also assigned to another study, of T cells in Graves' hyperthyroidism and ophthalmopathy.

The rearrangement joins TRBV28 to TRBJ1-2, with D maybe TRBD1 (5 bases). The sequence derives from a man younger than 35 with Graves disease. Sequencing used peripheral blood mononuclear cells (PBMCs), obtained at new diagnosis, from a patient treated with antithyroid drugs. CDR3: CASSLGTVYGYTF. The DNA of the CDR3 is TGTGCCAGCAGTCTCGGGACGGTCTATGGCTACACCTTC.